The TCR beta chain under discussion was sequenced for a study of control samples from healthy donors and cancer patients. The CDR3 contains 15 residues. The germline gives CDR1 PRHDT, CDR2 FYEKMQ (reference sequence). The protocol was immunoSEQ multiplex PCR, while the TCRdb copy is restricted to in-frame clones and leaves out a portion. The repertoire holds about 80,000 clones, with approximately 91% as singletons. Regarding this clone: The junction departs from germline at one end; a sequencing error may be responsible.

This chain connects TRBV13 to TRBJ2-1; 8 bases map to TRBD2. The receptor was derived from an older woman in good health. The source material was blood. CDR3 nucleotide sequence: TGTGCCCGCAGCTCGCGGGGGGCCGGGGGCGATGAGCAGTTCTTC. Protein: CARSSRGAGGDEQFF.